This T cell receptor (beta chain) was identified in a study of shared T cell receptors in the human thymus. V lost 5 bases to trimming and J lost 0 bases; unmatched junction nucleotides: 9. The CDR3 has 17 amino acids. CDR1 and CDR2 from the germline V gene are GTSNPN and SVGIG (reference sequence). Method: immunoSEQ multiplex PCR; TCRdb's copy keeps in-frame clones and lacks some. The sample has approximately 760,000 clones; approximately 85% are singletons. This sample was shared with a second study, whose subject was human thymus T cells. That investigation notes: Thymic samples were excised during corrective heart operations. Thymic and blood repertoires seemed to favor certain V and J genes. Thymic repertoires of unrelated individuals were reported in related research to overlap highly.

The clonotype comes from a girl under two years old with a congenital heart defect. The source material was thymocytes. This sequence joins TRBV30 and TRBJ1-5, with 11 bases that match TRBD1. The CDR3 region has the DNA TGTGCCTGGTCTCCGGGACAGGGGGGCTATAGCAATCAGCCCCAGCATTTT. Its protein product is CAWSPGQGGYSNQPQHF.